This T cell receptor (beta chain) stems from a study of persistence of HIV-infected CD4 T cells. The wider study: Blood samples, up to roughly 200 mL, came from multiple time points, except two leukapheresis donors sampled once. The study's findings and limits: Proviral oligoclonality tracked with TCR oligoclonality within the same sorted cells.

This clone was seen a handful of times. Its antigen is currently unknown. Sequencing used immunoSEQ version 4 in survey mode. Produced via immunoSEQ multiplex PCR; TCRdb's table is partial and in-frame only. The data contain roughly 48,000 clones, about 85% of them singletons. Nonspecific anti-CD3/anti-CD28 bead stimulation represents the broad CD4+ T cell repertoire. Sorting of responding CD4+ T cells relied on upregulated CD40 ligand together with CD69. This receptor was obtained from an adult woman with HIV who was CMV-seropositive. The specimen was CD4+ T cells sorted from PBMCs after approximately 19-hour stimulation, collected from a patient who received antiretroviral therapy.

CDR3 sequence: CATLIPGSRETQYF. CDR3 DNA sequence: TGTGCCACCCTTATACCAGGGTCGCGGGAGACCCAGTACTTC. The genes are TRBV2 and TRBJ2-5; a possible D gene is TRBD1 (5 bases). This CDR3 is 14 amino acids long. Germline V gene lookup returns CDR1 SNHLY and CDR2 FYNNEI. V was cut by 10 bases and J by 5 bases, with 20 bases left in between.